The 20 T cell receptor beta chains presented below share a single source sample, sequenced in a study of blood T cell repertoires in COVID-19. The repertoire was sequenced with immunoSEQ multiplex PCR; TCRdb's copy has only in-frame clones and lacks some. Altogether a few hundred thousand clones are present, about 89% being singletons, with the ten largest covering 9.5%. Sequenced material: PBMCs or T cells enriched from blood (not recorded which). These receptors were collected from a woman in her thirties or forties who had recovered from COVID-19.

The chain's CDR3 is CSVRVEEQYF. CDR3 nucleotides: TGCAGCGTCCGTGTGGAGGAGCAGTACTTC. The chain has TRBV29-1 and TRBJ2-7; D is undetermined. This CDR3 contains 10 residues. V was cut by 6 bases and J by 7 bases, with 10 bases left in between. The germline gives CDR1 SQVTM, CDR2 ANQGSEA.

This chain links TRBV2 with TRBJ2-7; 9 nucleotides match TRBD1. The J segment lost 6 bases and the V segment lost 5 bases, leaving 5 bases of the junction unmatched. Looked up from germline, CDR1 is SNHLY and CDR2 is FYNNEI. The CDR3 is made up of 13 amino acids. CDR3 sequence reads: CASSSGTGREQYF. The DNA for the CDR3 is TGTGCCAGCAGTTCCGGGACAGGGCGCGAGCAGTACTTC.

The chain couples TRBV5-4 to TRBJ2-1; weak D call: TRBD1 (6 bases). V was trimmed by 4 bases and J by 1 base, leaving 12 bases between them. The CDR3 is 15 residues long. The V gene's germline CDR1 is SGHNT and CDR2 YYREEE (reference sequence). In DNA, the CDR3 is TGTGCCAGCAGCGGATACGGACAGTCCTACAATGAGCAGTTCTTC. Its translation: CASSGYGQSYNEQFF.

The chain joins TRBV5-6 to TRBJ1-5; TRBD1 agrees at 8 bases. This CDR3 contains 14 residues. Germline lookup yields CDR1 SGHDT and CDR2 YYEEEE. V was pared by 4 bases and J by 4 bases, with 4 bases of the junction left unmatched. Here the CDR3 reads CASSADRGNQPQHF. The DNA for the CDR3 is TGTGCCAGCAGCGCCGACAGGGGAAATCAGCCCCAGCATTTT.

V is TRBV19 and J is TRBJ2-3, with 7 bases lining up with TRBD1. Germline V CDR1 and CDR2: LNHDA, SQIVND (reference sequence). This CDR3 comprises 14 residues. The junction had 5 bases not matched to a gene; V was cut back by 5 bases and J by 3 bases. This CDR3 is CASSPRGRTDTQYF. The CDR3 DNA is TGTGCCAGTAGTCCGAGGGGGCGTACAGATACGCAGTATTTT. Combining the CDR3 with reference TRBV19 and TRBJ2-3 gives the whole variable domain DGGITQSPKYLFRKEGQNVTLSCEQNLNHDAMYWYRQDPGQGLRLIYYSQIVNDFQKGDIAEGYSVSREKKESFPLTVTSAQKNPTAFYLCASSPRGRTDTQYFGPGTRLTVL.

This clone appeared once. The CDR3 DNA is TGTGCCAGCAGCGTAGGGGATCCGGGACAGGGGGCCTACGAGCAGTACTTC. Its protein is CASSVGDPGQGAYEQYF. This chain joins TRBV9 and TRBJ2-7; 11 bases are shared with TRBD1. Losses at the gene ends were 0 bases for V and 2 bases for J; bases not matched to a gene: 7. The CDR3 runs 17 residues. Germline V gene lookup returns CDR1 SGDLS and CDR2 YYNGEE.

The CDR3 loop reads CASSRAADTQYF. Here the CDR3 DNA reads TGTGCCAGTAGTCGAGCGGCAGATACGCAGTATTTT. This chain joins TRBV19 and TRBJ2-3; tentatively, D is TRBD2 (5 bases). The CDR3 is made up of 12 amino acids. With 5 bases removed from V and 4 bases from J, the gap between germline ends came to 7 bases. Germline V gene sequence: CDR1 LNHDA, CDR2 SQIVND (reference sequence).

The V call is TRBV10-1, the J call TRBJ1-5; tentatively, D is TRBD1 (6 bases). The germline V gene encodes CDR1 WNHNN and CDR2 SYGVQD (reference sequence). The CDR3 spans 19 residues. The V gene lost 0 bases and the J gene lost 0 bases, with 18 bases spanning the gap. This CDR3 is CASSESLWTVLYSNQPQHF. DNA of the CDR3: TGCGCCAGCAGTGAGTCGTTATGGACAGTCCTATATAGCAATCAGCCCCAGCATTTT.

V gene TRBV24-1 combines with J gene TRBJ2-2, with D unresolved. Germline CDR1 and CDR2: KGHDR and SFDVKD. CDR3 length equals 13 residues. V gave up 8 bases and J gave up 8 bases, with 14 bases separating them. CDR3 loop: CATKETVGGELFF. CDR3 nucleotide sequence: TGTGCCACCAAAGAGACGGTCGGGGGGGAGCTGTTTTTT.

The rearrangement links TRBV24-1 to TRBJ2-1; D is possibly TRBD1 (5 bases). V shed 6 bases and J shed 7 bases, with 9 bases lying between them. There are 12 residues in the CDR3. Germline V gene sequence: CDR1 KGHDR, CDR2 SFDVKD. The CDR3 nucleotides are TGTGCCACCAGTCAGGGTTATAATGAGCAGTTCTTC. Protein product: CATSQGYNEQFF.

This chain joins TRBV6-5 and TRBJ2-7; the D gene is possibly TRBD2 (5 bases). Trimming cost V 7 bases and J 2 bases, with 12 bases left between them. Germline V gene data show CDR1 as MNHEY and CDR2 as SVGAGI. CDR3 length equals 13 residues. The DNA for the CDR3 is TGTGCCAGCAAGGTAGAGGGAGCCTACGAGCAGTACTTC. Its protein product is CASKVEGAYEQYF.

This chain links TRBV5-1 with TRBJ2-7; TRBD1 matches at 11 bases. CDR3 length: 15 residues. Germline loops: CDR1 SGHRS, CDR2 YFSETQ. V dropped 2 bases and J dropped 5; count of bases not matched to a gene: 6. The CDR3 bases are TGCGCCAGCAGCTTCCGGACAGGGGGCTTCAACGAGCAGTACTTC. Translation gives CASSFRTGGFNEQYF.

V usage is TRBV20-1 and J usage is TRBJ2-7, with D possibly being TRBD1 (5 bases). CDR1 and CDR2 (germline): DFQATT, SNEGSKA (reference sequence). CDR3 length: 11 amino acids. The V and J ends lost 7 bases and 3 bases respectively, with 10 bases between them. The CDR3 DNA is TGCAGTGTCCTGCAGGGCTACGAGCAGTACTTC. Translating it yields CSVLQGYEQYF.

This chain connects TRBV9 to TRBJ2-7, with 9 bases that match TRBD1. CDR1 and CDR2 from the germline V gene are SGDLS and YYNGEE. The CDR3 runs to 14 residues. Germline trimming cut 3 bases from V and 7 bases from J; bases unmatched to any gene: 8. DNA of the CDR3: TGTGCCAGCAGCGGAGGGGGGACAGGGCATGAGCAGTACTTC. Encoded protein: CASSGGGTGHEQYF.

This sequence joins TRBV7-2 and TRBJ2-1; 11 bases align to TRBD2. CDR1 SGHTA and CDR2 FQGNSA come from the germline V gene. CDR3 length: 15 residues. V trimming: 4 bases; J trimming: 7 bases; junction bases outside the gene matches: 6. The CDR3 DNA reads as TGTGCCAGCAGCTCAAGCACTAGCGGGAGTAATGAGCAGTTCTTC. Translation gives CASSSSTSGSNEQFF.

The V call is TRBV10-2, the J call TRBJ2-1, with TRBD2 matching 9 bases. The CDR3 length is 16 residues. The junction had 13 bases not matched to a gene; V was cut back by 6 bases and J by 7 bases. Per germline, CDR1 WSHSY and CDR2 SAAADI. The CDR3 DNA is TGCGCCAGCAGCCGAGAAGCGGGGGGCAATATGAATGAGCAGTTCTTC. As protein: CASSREAGGNMNEQFF.

The V and J genes are TRBV7-3 and TRBJ2-2; D is undetermined. Germline V CDR1 and CDR2: SGHTA, FQGTGA. This CDR3 region has 13 residues. V was clipped by 2 bases and J by 2 bases, with 3 bases between them. The chain's CDR3 is CASSLRNTGELFF. The CDR3 nucleotides are TGTGCCAGCAGCTTACGTAACACCGGGGAGCTGTTTTTT.

V is TRBV5-4 and J is TRBJ1-2; 9 bases are shared with TRBD1. V was pared by 4 bases and J by 5 bases, with 6 bases of the junction left unmatched. The germline V gene has CDR1 SGHNT and CDR2 YYREEE (reference sequence). The CDR3 has 14 amino acids. The CDR3 nucleotides are TGTGCCAGCAGCCTGTCCGGGACAGGGTATGGCTACACCTTC. Its translation: CASSLSGTGYGYTF.

In DNA form, the CDR3 reads TGTGCCAGCAGCGTAGCGGGATCAACAGGGGAGAGTGCTTTCTTT. It encodes CASSVAGSTGESAFF. The chain joins TRBV9 to TRBJ1-1, with 7 bases lining up with TRBD1. Germline CDR1 reads SGDLS; CDR2 reads YYNGEE. The V and J ends lost 0 bases and 11 bases, in that order; junction bases with no gene match: 13. The CDR3 loop spans 15 amino acids.

The chain employs TRBV10-2 and TRBJ2-7; 13 nucleotides align to TRBD2. The J segment lost 2 bases and the V segment lost 2 bases, leaving 6 bases of the junction unmatched. Germline V CDR1 and CDR2: WSHSY, SAAADI. The CDR3 extends over 17 amino acids. DNA of the CDR3: TGCGCCAGCAGTGAGCCCCTGACTAGCGGGAGGCCCTACGAGCAGTACTTC. Translating it yields CASSEPLTSGRPYEQYF.